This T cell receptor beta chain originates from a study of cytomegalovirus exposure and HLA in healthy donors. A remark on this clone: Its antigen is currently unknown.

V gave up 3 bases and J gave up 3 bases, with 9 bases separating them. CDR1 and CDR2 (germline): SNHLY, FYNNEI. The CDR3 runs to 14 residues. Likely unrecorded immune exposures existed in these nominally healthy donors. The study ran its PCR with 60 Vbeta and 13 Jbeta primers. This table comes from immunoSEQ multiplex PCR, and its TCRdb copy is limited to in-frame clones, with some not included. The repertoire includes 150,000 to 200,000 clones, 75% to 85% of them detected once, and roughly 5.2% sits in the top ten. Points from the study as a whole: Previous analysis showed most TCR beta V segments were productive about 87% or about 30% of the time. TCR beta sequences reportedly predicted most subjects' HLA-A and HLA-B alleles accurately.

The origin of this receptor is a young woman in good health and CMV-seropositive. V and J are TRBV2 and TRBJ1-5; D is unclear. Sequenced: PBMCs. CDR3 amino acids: CASSDGLNNQPQHF. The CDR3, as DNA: TGTGCCAGCAGTGACGGACTTAACAATCAGCCCCAGCATTTT. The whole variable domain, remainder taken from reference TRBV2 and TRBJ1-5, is EPEVTQTPSHQVTQMGQEVILRCVPISNHLYFYWYRQILGQKVEFLVSFYNNEISEKSEIFDDQFSVERPDGSNFTLKIRSTKLEDSAMYFCASSDGLNNQPQHFGDGTRLSIL.